One T cell receptor beta chain is described in this entry. The data were obtained in a study of blood T cell repertoires in COVID-19. Study in general: Acute and convalescent COVID-19 samples came from the United States, Italy and Spain.

Original methodology: Reference gene primer amplification yielded estimated nucleated cell counts. Clones were sequenced by immunoSEQ multiplex PCR, and TCRdb holds only the in-frame ones, with some missing. D and trimming come from the DNA, and the V and J calls and clone size come from that table. The table records about 180,000 clones, 80% of them present only once. The length of the CDR3 is 16 residues. Germline CDR1 reads LGHDT; CDR2 reads YNNKEL (reference sequence). V trimming: 4 bases; J trimming: 1 base; junction bases outside the gene matches: 8. Everyone who took part was 18 to 89 years old, and they came from about 23 US areas. Within 2 weeks before study entry, exposed participants met a COVID-19 case.

J is TRBJ2-5 and V is TRBV3-1 (or the pseudogene TRBV3-2), with 8 nucleotides matching TRBD2. Sequenced: PBMCs or T cells enriched from blood (not recorded which). This clonotype was sampled from a man aged 55 to 70 who had been exposed to COVID-19. The CDR3 region has the DNA TGTGCCAGCAGCCCCCTCTGGCGGGAGGCCCAAGAGACCCAGTACTTC. Translated, it gives CASSPLWREAQETQYF.